Below, one T cell receptor beta chain is given with its context. Its antigen is still unknown. No much larger clonotype is one base removed from it; base qualities were not supplied. The record originates from a study of control samples from healthy donors and cancer patients (dated by TCRdb to about 2020). The library relied on the immunoSEQ multiplex PCR assay. What TCRdb holds here is the immuneACCESS table cut down to in-frame rearrangements. Part of the clones is not present; checked against another copy, under half of the missing clones reflect an unresolved V gene, and the others are unexplained. This sample is represented by roughly 100,000 clones; around 89% of them were singletons. The ten most abundant clones make up about 7.8% of the sample. V is cut by 5 bases and J by 5 bases, and the space between the germline ends is 11 bases. The germline V gene supplies CDR1 SGDLS and CDR2 YYNGEE. The CDR3 sequence holds 14 residues, the cysteine and phenylalanine included. Just the 42-base CDR3 DNA is kept, in frame starting at base 1.

The chain is encoded by TRBV9 joined to TRBJ1-6, with a weak D call of TRBD1 (6 bases match). What was sequenced was blood. This receptor was identified in a man aged 30 to 45 in good health. The sequence in DNA is TGTGCCAGCAGTGGCGCAGGGGATAATTCACCCCTCCACTTT. It translates to CASSGAGDNSPLHF.